The 29 T cell receptor beta chains below come from one sample, sequenced in a study of T cells in Graves' hyperthyroidism and ophthalmopathy (dated by TCRdb to the late 2010s). The library was obtained by multiplex PCR. For sequencing, an Illumina HiSeq 2000 was employed. The TCR beta CDR3 regions were amplified from the RNA transcripts. The first round of RT-PCR for the TCR CDR3 was performed with the HTBI primer set and the Qiagen OneStep RT-PCR kit. TCRdb cleaned the public reads at Q25 with fastp, built clones with MiXCR and kept in-frame beta chains. Records with the same CDR3 protein are collapsed into one entry carrying the most frequent genes and DNA. This sample holds under 350,000 distinct CDR3 sequences; roughly 18% were observed only once. Under 55% of the sample comes from the top ten. The sequencing sample was made of blood. All receptors come from a woman aged 45-60 years with Graves' hyperthyroidism.

The sample holds many counts of this clonotype. V gene TRBV2 combines with J gene TRBJ2-2, with D maybe TRBD1 (6 bases). Germline CDR1 reads SNHLY; CDR2 reads FYNNEI. CDR3 length equals 15 residues. Trimming removed 3 bases from V and 3 bases from J, with 11 bases in between. DNA for the CDR3: TGTGCCAGCAGTGATCCGGACAGTTACACCGGGGAGCTGTTTTTT. Its protein product is CASSDPDSYTGELFF.

The chain uses TRBV19 and TRBJ2-1, with 8 bases matching TRBD2. This CDR3 contains 13 residues. Germline CDR1 and CDR2: LNHDA and SQIVND (reference sequence). After removal of 3 bases from V and 7 bases from J, the junction contained 2 bases not matched to a gene. The CDR3 DNA is TGTGCCAGTAGTATCGGACTAGCAAATGAGCAGTTCTTC. Translated, it gives CASSIGLANEQFF. Full variable domain (outside the CDR3, taken from reference TRBV19 and TRBJ2-1): DGGITQSPKYLFRKEGQNVTLSCEQNLNHDAMYWYRQDPGQGLRLIYYSQIVNDFQKGDIAEGYSVSREKKESFPLTVTSAQKNPTAFYLCASSIGLANEQFFGPGTRLTVL.

This clonotype was observed a few times. J is TRBJ2-5 and V is TRBV7-3, with 8 bases aligning to TRBD2. Germline trimming cut 4 bases from V and 5 bases from J; bases unmatched to any gene: 9. The CDR3 has 15 amino acids. The germline V gene has CDR1 SGHTA and CDR2 FQGTGA. In nucleotides, the CDR3 is TGTGCCAGCAGCTCTCCGGATAGCGGGGATGAGACCCAGTACTTC. This encodes CASSSPDSGDETQYF.

This clonotype was observed many times. V usage is TRBV6-2 or TRBV6-3 and J usage is TRBJ2-3, with TRBD2 identical over 8 bases. The CDR3 runs 18 residues. The germline V gene has CDR1 MNHEY and CDR2 SVGEGT. V was pared by 2 bases and J by 2 bases, with 12 bases of the junction left unmatched. Here the CDR3 DNA reads TGTGCCAGCAGTTACCGTAGCGGGACTCATTTGGCCACAGATACGCAGTATTTT. Protein: CASSYRSGTHLATDTQYF.

This clonotype was seen only a few times. This CDR3 is CASRGRGANTGELFF. In DNA, the CDR3 is TGTGCCAGCAGAGGCAGGGGCGCGAACACCGGGGAGCTGTTTTTT. The chain combines TRBV2 with TRBJ2-2, with a possible D match to TRBD1 (6 bases). Trimming removed 6 bases at V and 0 bases at J, with 11 bases between. Per germline, CDR1 SNHLY and CDR2 FYNNEI. CDR3 length: 15 amino acids.

The J gene is TRBJ2-1, the V gene TRBV5-1, with D perhaps TRBD1 (7 bases). The V end lost 4 bases, the J end lost 0 bases, and 11 bases lay between the germline ends. This CDR3 is built from 15 residues. CDR1 and CDR2 from the germline V gene are SGHRS and YFSETQ. CDR3 in amino acids: CASSVQGGSYNEQFF. The CDR3 DNA sequence: TGCGCCAGCAGCGTTCAGGGGGGCTCCTACAATGAGCAGTTCTTC.

The table lists this clonotype with many counts. V usage is TRBV3-1 and J usage is TRBJ1-2; D is undetermined. The germline V gene encodes CDR1 LGHDT and CDR2 YNNKEL (reference sequence). Trimming removed 4 bases at V and 8 bases at J, with 11 bases between. The CDR3 loop spans 12 amino acids. Here the CDR3 reads CASSREAGGYTF. Here the CDR3 DNA reads TGTGCCAGCAGCCGAGAGGCGGGGGGCTACACCTTC.

The chain carries TRBV4-2 and TRBJ2-1; D remains ambiguous. The germline V gene has CDR1 LGHNA and CDR2 YNFKEQ. The CDR3 extends over 14 amino acids. Between the trimmed V and J ends, which lost 7 bases and 5 bases, there was a span of 15 bases. The CDR3 spells CASNPPTPDNEQFF. CDR3 coding DNA: TGTGCCAGCAACCCCCCTACCCCTGACAATGAGCAGTTCTTC.

V gene TRBV6-1 combines with J gene TRBJ1-2, with D possibly matching TRBD1 (5 bases). This CDR3 contains 12 residues. V was pared by 6 bases and J by 8 bases, with 13 bases between. The germline gives CDR1 MNHNS, CDR2 SASEGT. The chain's CDR3 is CASRTDMRGYTF. In DNA, the CDR3 is TGTGCCAGCAGAACGGACATGCGGGGCTACACCTTC.

There are a few counts of this clonotype. CDR3 residues: CASSQAGYEQYF. The CDR3 DNA sequence: TGTGCCAGCTCACAGGCGGGGTACGAGCAGTACTTC. This chain links TRBV18 with TRBJ2-7; possibly TRBD2 for D (6 bases). The CDR3 covers 12 residues. Trimming shortened V by 4 bases and J by 4 bases, and 8 bases separated the two germline ends. CDR1 is KGHSH and CDR2 is LQKENI in the germline V gene.

Many counts were recorded for this clonotype. This sequence joins TRBV7-3 and TRBJ1-1; no reliable D call. The CDR3 sequence is 13 residues long. V was cut by 1 base and J by 1 base, with 4 bases left in between. Germline V gives CDR1 SGHTA, CDR2 FQGTGA. CDR3 sequence (DNA): TGTGCCAGCAGCTTAAACGGGAACACTGAAGCTTTCTTT. The encoded protein is CASSLNGNTEAFF.

The V gene is TRBV4-2, the J gene TRBJ1-2; weak D call: TRBD1 (5 bases). Germline loops: CDR1 LGHNA, CDR2 YNFKEQ. Trimming took off 0 bases at V and 6 bases at J, with 14 bases between the two ends. The CDR3 spans 15 residues. As DNA, the CDR3 is TGTGCCAGCAGCCAAGACGGACACGGTATGAATGGCTACACCTTC. This sequence encodes CASSQDGHGMNGYTF.

This clonotype was observed a handful of times. CDR3 region: CASSPIGAGGTEQYF. In nucleotides, the CDR3 is TGTGCCAGCAGTCCCATCGGAGCGGGAGGAACCGAGCAGTACTTC. This chain connects TRBV27 to TRBJ2-7; TRBD2 aligns across 9 bases. The CDR3 runs to 15 residues. Germline V gene lookup returns CDR1 MNHEY and CDR2 SMNVEV (reference sequence). J lost 6 bases, V lost 5 bases, and 11 bases had no gene match.

There are many counts of this clonotype. V usage is TRBV5-1 and J usage is TRBJ1-2, with TRBD1 matching over 9 bases. CDR1 and CDR2 (germline): SGHRS, YFSETQ. This CDR3 contains 12 residues. V lost 5 bases and J lost 5; bases outside the gene matches: 1. The CDR3 here is CASSGQGYGYTF. As DNA, the CDR3 is TGCGCCAGCAGTGGACAGGGGTATGGCTACACCTTC.

In its sample, this clonotype was seen a few times. This chain joins TRBV10-3 and TRBJ2-1; D unresolved. V shed 8 bases and J shed 0 bases, with 8 bases lying between them. The CDR3 contains 13 residues. Germline CDR1 is ENHRY and CDR2 is SYGVKD. The CDR3 spells CAISVSSYNEQFF. The DNA of the CDR3 is TGTGCCATCTCGGTGAGCTCCTACAATGAGCAGTTCTTC.

This clonotype appeared many times. The chain has TRBV3-1 and TRBJ1-5; no definite D call. V gave up 0 bases and J gave up 2 bases, with 8 bases separating them. CDR3 length: 15 amino acids. CDR1 is LGHDT, CDR2 YNNKEL, per germline (reference sequence). CDR3 sequence reads: CASSQESQGNQPQHF. The CDR3 DNA reads as TGTGCCAGCAGCCAAGAATCGCAGGGCAATCAGCCCCAGCATTTT.

V and J are TRBV19 and TRBJ2-2; perhaps TRBD2 as D (5 bases). CDR1 LNHDA and CDR2 SQIVND come from the germline V gene (reference sequence). The CDR3 contains 16 residues. Trimming shortened V by 5 bases and J by 1 base, and 14 bases separated the two germline ends. The CDR3: CASSEISRGNTGELFF. The DNA for the CDR3 is TGTGCCAGTAGTGAGATAAGCCGGGGGAACACCGGGGAGCTGTTTTTT.

The table lists this clonotype with a few counts. This sequence joins TRBV20-1 and TRBJ1-5; 8 bases are shared with TRBD1. In germline, CDR1 is DFQATT, CDR2 SNEGSKA (reference sequence). This CDR3 region has 16 residues. V was clipped by 0 bases and J by 1 base; unmatched bases: 5. This chain's CDR3 is CSARDIRGLSNQPQHF. In nucleotides, the CDR3 is TGCAGTGCTAGAGATATCAGGGGGCTAAGCAATCAGCCCCAGCATTTT.

The chain employs TRBV20-1 and TRBJ2-1; 9 bases map to TRBD2. With V trimmed by 5 bases and J by 10 bases, 12 bases remained unmatched. Germline CDR1 reads DFQATT; CDR2 reads SNEGSKA (reference sequence). This CDR3 has 14 amino acids. The DNA of the CDR3 is TGCAGTGCTCGCAAGAGCGGGAGGTCGGAGGAGCAGTTCTTC. This translates into CSARKSGRSEEQFF.

This clonotype was counted ten times or more. The rearrangement links TRBV27 to TRBJ2-7; D may be TRBD2 (5 bases). The CDR3 sequence is 15 residues long. The germline gives CDR1 MNHEY, CDR2 SMNVEV (reference sequence). The V gene lost 6 bases and the J gene lost 0 bases, with 15 bases spanning the gap. CDR3 residues: CASSPGLGSSYEQYF. The CDR3 DNA is TGTGCCAGCAGCCCCGGACTGGGAAGCTCCTACGAGCAGTACTTC.

This clonotype was counted many times. CDR3 amino acids: CASSSGTGGRYEQYF. The CDR3 DNA is TGTGCCAGCAGCTCCGGGACAGGGGGCCGGTACGAGCAGTACTTC. The chain carries TRBV6-1 and TRBJ2-7, with 12 bases matching TRBD1. V trimming: 6 bases; J trimming: 4 bases; junction bases outside the gene matches: 7. Germline assignment: CDR1 MNHNS and CDR2 SASEGT. This CDR3 region has 15 residues.

In this sample, this clonotype turned up a few times. This chain uses TRBV11-2 with TRBJ2-3; 12 nucleotides line up with TRBD2. Germline assignment: CDR1 SGHAT and CDR2 FQNNGV. J was trimmed by 0 bases and V by 1 base; bases with no gene match: 11. The CDR3 extends over 20 amino acids. This CDR3 reads CASSLGYHRLAGVSTDTQYF. The DNA for the CDR3 is TGTGCCAGCAGCTTAGGATATCATCGACTAGCGGGAGTAAGCACAGATACGCAGTATTTT.

The CDR3: CASSQTEGYQPQHF. The CDR3 coding sequence is TGCGCCAGCAGCCAAACCGAGGGGTATCAGCCCCAGCATTTT. V usage is TRBV4-1 and J usage is TRBJ1-5; D is possibly TRBD1 (5 bases). This CDR3 has 14 amino acids. V was trimmed by 2 bases and J by 5 bases, leaving 10 bases between them. Germline values: CDR1 MGHRA, CDR2 YSYEKL.

Ten or more counts support this clonotype. Written as DNA, the CDR3 is TGTGCCAGCAGTTTACGGGGGGCGAGCTCATTTGAGCAGTTCTTC. Amino acid sequence: CASSLRGASSFEQFF. The chain joins TRBV12-3 or TRBV12-4 to TRBJ2-1; weak D call: TRBD2 (7 bases). The CDR3 contains 15 residues. The V and J ends lost 2 bases and 9 bases respectively, with 17 bases between them.

About this clonotype itself: A much larger clone lies one base from this, so it may be a read error. The rearrangement joins TRBV15 to TRBJ2-1, with D perhaps TRBD1 or TRBD2 (6 bases each). CDR1 LNHNV and CDR2 YYDKDF come from the germline V gene (reference sequence). Trimming left V 2 bases short and J 4 bases short, with 21 bases between. The CDR3 has 18 residues. CDR3 region: CATSRYREARGTYNEQFF. In DNA form, the CDR3 reads TGTGCCACCAGCAGATACAGGGAGGCCAGGGGAACATACAATGAGCAGTTCTTC.

This clonotype was seen repeatedly, ten times or more. The rearrangement links TRBV25-1 to TRBJ2-3; TRBD1 might be the D (6 bases). Trimming removed 3 bases from V and 4 bases from J, with 11 bases in between. Looked up from germline, CDR1 is MGHDK and CDR2 is SYGVNS. The CDR3 contains 14 residues. The CDR3 spells CASSDNRVADTQYF. The DNA of the CDR3 is TGTGCCAGCAGTGATAACAGGGTGGCAGATACGCAGTATTTT.

The table lists this clonotype with a few counts. V usage is TRBV5-1 and J usage is TRBJ1-1, with 7 nucleotides matching TRBD1. CDR3 size: 15 residues. The ends lost 1 base at V and 1 base at J; junction bases unmatched: 4. Germline V lookup: CDR1 SGHRS, CDR2 YFSETQ. The CDR3 bases are TGCGCCAGCAGCTTGCGGGGACAGCAGAACACTGAAGCTTTCTTT. This sequence encodes CASSLRGQQNTEAFF.

This clonotype was counted many times. J is TRBJ1-2 and V is TRBV2; 7 bases agree with TRBD1. Germline-derived CDR1 and CDR2 are SNHLY and FYNNEI. The CDR3 is made up of 16 amino acids. V lost 5 bases to trimming and J lost 4 bases; unmatched junction nucleotides: 13. Here the CDR3 DNA reads TGTGCCAGCAGTAAGACACAGGGGCAGTTTGGCTATGGCTACACCTTC. Residues: CASSKTQGQFGYGYTF.

On this clonotype itself: This may be a read error, as it is one base from a much larger clone. Here the CDR3 omits its conserved ending phenylalanine or tryptophan, so a read error is the likely source. V gene TRBV5-1 combines with J gene TRBJ1-4; TRBD1 is a possible D gene (5 bases). Germline-derived CDR1 and CDR2 are SGHRS and YFSETQ. The CDR3 has 15 residues. Trimming removed 0 bases at V and 2 bases at J, with 8 bases between. This CDR3 reads CASSLEGNTNEKLFV. The CDR3 DNA sequence: TGCGCCAGCAGCTTGGAGGGGAATACTAATGAAAAACTGTTTGTT.